The rows below give T cell receptor beta chains drawn from one sample of a study of PD-1 blockade in classical Hodgkin lymphoma. The method was immunoSEQ multiplex PCR; TCRdb's version includes in-frame clones alone and lacks a portion of them. The sample includes over 60,000 clones, about 94% of them seen just once. Sequencing used peripheral blood mononuclear cells (PBMCs). The receptor source for this set is a human donor with classical Hodgkin lymphoma. The CDR3 runs from the conserved cysteine through the conserved F or W. D genes are given only for firm matches. Clone size is stated in some rows and not others, as once, few, many or a class when expanded.

TRBJ1-1 NA NA TRBV6-1 TGTGCCAGCAGGGAAGAGGGGTACGCCACTGAAGCTTTCTTT CASREEGYATEAFF
TRBJ2-7 TRBD2 NA TRBV6-1 TGTGCCAGCAGTGGAGCGGGAGGAATTGCCGAGCAGTACTTC CASSGAGGIAEQYF
TRBJ2-2 NA NA TRBV5-4 TGTGCCAGCAGCTTGGATCGAAGCGGGGAGCTGTTTTTT CASSLDRSGELFF
TRBJ2-4 NA NA TRBV27 TGTGCCAGCAGTTTAGGCCCTCCCGGGAGAGTAAACATTCAGTACTTC CASSLGPPGRVNIQYF
TRBJ2-5 NA NA TRBV28 TGTGCCAGCAGGACTGCCCAGGGGCCGGGGGAGACCCAGTACTTC CASRTAQGPGETQYF
TRBJ1-2 NA NA TRBV5-6 TGTGCCAGCAGCTTGAGAAGGTTTGGCTACACCTTC CASSLRRFGYTF
TRBJ1-1 TRBD1 NA TRBV28 TGTGCCAGCATAGTGGGGGGACAGGGTCGCGACACTGAAGCTTTCTTT CASIVGGQGRDTEAFF
TRBJ2-7 TRBD2 NA TRBV6-1 TGTGCCAGCAGCTCGACTAGCGGGCCCTACGAGCAGTACTTC CASSSTSGPYEQYF
TRBJ1-1 NA NA TRBV4-2 TGTGCCAGCAGCCAAGACCCGACAAGGATGAACACTGAAGCTTTCTTT CASSQDPTRMNTEAFF
TRBJ2-3 NA NA TRBV30 TGTGCCTGGAACAGACTTCACACAGATACGCAGTATTTT CAWNRLHTDTQYF
TRBJ1-2 NA NA TRBV9 TGTGCCAGCACCCCAGGGCCAGGTCATAACTATGGCTACACCTTC CASTPGPGHNYGYTF
TRBJ2-4 NA NA TRBV6-5 TGTGCCATTACCGACGGAAACATTCAGTACTTC CAITDGNIQYF
TRBJ2-3 TRBD1 medium-sized TRBV7-7 TGTGCCAGCTCTGTTGGGACAGCACCAGATACGCAGTATTTT CASSVGTAPDTQYF
TRBJ2-7 TRBD1 NA TRBV9 TGTGCCAGCAGCGTGGGACAGGGGCCCTACGAGCAGTACTTC CASSVGQGPYEQYF
TRBJ2-5 TRBD1 NA TRBV7-2 TGTGCCAGCAGTTGGGACAGGGGACGGGAGACCCAGTACTTC CASSWDRGRETQYF
TRBJ2-7 NA NA TRBV29-1 TGCAGCGTCCGAACGGACAGCCACGAGCAGTACTTC CSVRTDSHEQYF
TRBJ1-1 NA NA TRBV18 TGTGCCAGCTCTCCTACAGCGAACACTGAAGCTTTCTTT CASSPTANTEAFF
TRBJ2-1 TRBD2 NA TRBV18 TGTGCCAGCTCACCGGCCTCTAGCGGCTCCTACAATGAGCAGTTCTTC CASSPASSGSYNEQFF